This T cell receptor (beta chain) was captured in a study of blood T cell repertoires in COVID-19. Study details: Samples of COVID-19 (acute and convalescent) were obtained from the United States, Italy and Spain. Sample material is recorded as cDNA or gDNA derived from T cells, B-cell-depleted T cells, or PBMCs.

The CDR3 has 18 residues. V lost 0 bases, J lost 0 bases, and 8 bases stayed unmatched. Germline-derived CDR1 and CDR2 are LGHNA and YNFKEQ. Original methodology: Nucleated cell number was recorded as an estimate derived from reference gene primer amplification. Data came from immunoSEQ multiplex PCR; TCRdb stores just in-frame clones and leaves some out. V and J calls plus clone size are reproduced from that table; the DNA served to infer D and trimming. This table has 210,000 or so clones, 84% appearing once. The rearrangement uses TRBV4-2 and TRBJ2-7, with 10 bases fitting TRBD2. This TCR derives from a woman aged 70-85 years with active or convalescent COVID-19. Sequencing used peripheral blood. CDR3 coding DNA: TGTGCCAGCAGCCAAGATCTTGAAGGACTAGCGGCCTCCTACGAGCAGTACTTC. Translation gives CASSQDLEGLAASYEQYF.